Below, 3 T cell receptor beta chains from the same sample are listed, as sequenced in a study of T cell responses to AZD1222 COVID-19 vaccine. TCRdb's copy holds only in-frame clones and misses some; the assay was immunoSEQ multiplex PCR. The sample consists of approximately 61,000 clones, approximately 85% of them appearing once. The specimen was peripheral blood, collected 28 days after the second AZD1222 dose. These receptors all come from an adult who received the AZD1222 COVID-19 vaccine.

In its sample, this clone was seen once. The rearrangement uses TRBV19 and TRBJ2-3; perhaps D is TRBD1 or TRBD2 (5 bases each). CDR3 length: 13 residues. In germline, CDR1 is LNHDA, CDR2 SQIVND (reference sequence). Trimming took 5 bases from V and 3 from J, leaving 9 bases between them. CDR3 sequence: CASSGGETDTQYF. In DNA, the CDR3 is TGTGCCAGTAGTGGGGGAGAAACAGATACGCAGTATTTT.

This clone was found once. The CDR3 sequence: CASSEGGQSYEQYF. CDR3 DNA: TGTGCCAGCAGCGAGGGGGGACAGTCCTACGAGCAGTACTTC. This chain uses TRBV9 with TRBJ2-7, with a tentative D call TRBD1 (7 bases). CDR1 is SGDLS and CDR2 is YYNGEE in the germline V gene. V was clipped by 3 bases and J by 1 base, with 11 bases between them. The CDR3 is 14 amino acids.

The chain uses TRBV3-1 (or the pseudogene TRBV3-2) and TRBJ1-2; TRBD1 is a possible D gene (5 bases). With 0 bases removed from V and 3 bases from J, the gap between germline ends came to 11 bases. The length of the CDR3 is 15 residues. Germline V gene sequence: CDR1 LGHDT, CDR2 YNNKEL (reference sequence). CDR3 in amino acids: CASSQDTGFYYGYTF. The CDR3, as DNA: TGTGCCAGCAGCCAAGATACAGGATTTTACTATGGCTACACCTTC.